This entry is about one T cell receptor (beta chain). What it binds is unknown. This specimen comes from a study of T cell repertoires in cytomegalovirus infection. As for the study in general: Used in the study were CMV epitopes, some recently identified and HLA-C-restricted, others well-studied and HLA-B-restricted. Both CMV infection and a matching HLA type were indicated by public TCR beta signatures.

TCRdb reprocessed the reads with MiXCR, giving one entry per CDR3 protein. Of about 890,000 distinct CDR3 sequences listed, roughly 30% are singletons. Study results and caveats: In two of eight donors, the top clonotype was HLA-C-restricted CMV-specific. Carriers of CMV and the relevant HLA type were discriminated by public TCR beta frequency.

CDR1 and CDR2 (germline): LNHDA, SQIVND (reference sequence). The CDR3 runs to 13 residues. J lost 9 bases, V lost 6 bases, and 7 bases had no gene match. The TCR was taken from a human donor in good health (CMV status not recorded). Some clones in this sample may be carry-over from other donors' samples. Material: cultured CD8+ T cells from PBMCs, obtained from culture after CMV antigen stimulation. This sequence joins TRBV19 and TRBJ2-1; TRBD1 matches 8 bases. DNA for the CDR3: TGTGCCAGTAGGCTGACAGGGGCGGGTGAGCAGTTCTTC. Translating it yields CASRLTGAGEQFF.